Shown below are 3 T cell receptor beta chains from a single sample sequenced in a study of cytomegalovirus exposure and HLA in healthy donors. PCR amplification relied on 60 Vbeta primers (plus 13 Jbeta primers). The method was immunoSEQ multiplex PCR; TCRdb's version includes in-frame clones alone and lacks a portion of them. The table records under 150,000 clones, around 78% of them present only once. What was sequenced was PBMCs. Source of these receptors: a woman aged 50 to 60 in good health and CMV-seronegative.

This clone came up a few times. This chain joins TRBV7-2 and TRBJ2-6; 8 positions agree with TRBD1. The V and J ends lost 7 bases and 2 bases, in that order; junction bases with no gene match: 16. The CDR3 has 19 residues. Germline-derived CDR1 and CDR2 are SGHTA and FQGNSA. The CDR3 DNA reads as TGTGCCAGCATCAAGACGCGACTACAGGGGGTAGCTGGGGCCAACGTCCTGACTTTC. This sequence encodes CASIKTRLQGVAGANVLTF.

The chain is built from TRBV14 and TRBJ1-1, with 8 bases aligning to TRBD1. In germline, CDR1 is SGHDN, CDR2 FVKESK. This CDR3 region has 15 residues. The V segment lost 4 bases and the J segment 0 bases; nucleotides outside the gene matches: 4. The CDR3 coding sequence is TGTGCCAGCAGCCGGCGGACAGGGATGAACACTGAAGCTTTCTTT. It translates to CASSRRTGMNTEAFF.

The V and J genes are TRBV28 and TRBJ2-2, with D possibly TRBD1 on 5 matching bases. The CDR3 consists of 13 residues. V was clipped by 4 bases and J by 5 bases, with 8 bases between them. CDR1 MDHEN and CDR2 SYDVKM come from the germline V gene. In nucleotides, the CDR3 is TGTGCCAGCAGTTATAGGGGTACCGGGGAGCTGTTTTTT. Its translation is CASSYRGTGELFF.